The rows below give T cell receptor beta chains drawn from one sample of a study of blood T cell repertoires in COVID-19. The table came from immunoSEQ multiplex PCR; TCRdb's copy has only in-frame clones and leaves some out. The table records 390,000 or so clones, roughly nine tenths of them present only once. The material sequenced was PBMCs or T cells enriched from blood (not recorded which). The source of these receptors is a man aged 18 to 35 who had recovered from COVID-19. Both conserved end residues are part of each CDR3. D genes are given only for firm matches. Size values are once, few and many counts, or a class for expanded clones, and some rows have none.

d_call	clone_size	v_call	j_call	cdr3_aa	cdr3_nt
.	few	TRBV5-6	TRBJ2-7	CASSLEYEQYF	TGTGCCAGCAGCTTAGAGTACGAGCAGTACTTC
.	.	TRBV28	TRBJ1-5	CASSLSGGRNQPQHF	TGTGCCAGCAGTTTATCGGGGGGACGCAATCAGCCCCAGCATTTT
TRBD1	.	TRBV19	TRBJ1-6	CASSAPGQGGSPLHF	TGTGCCAGTAGTGCTCCGGGACAGGGAGGTTCACCCCTCCACTTT
TRBD1	.	TRBV7-8	TRBJ2-7	CASSLRSGQIYEQYF	TGTGCCAGCAGCTTACGCTCGGGACAGATCTACGAGCAGTACTTC
.	.	TRBV15	TRBJ1-2	CATSRDRPLSGYPGYTF	TGTGCCACCAGCAGAGATCGCCCCTTATCGGGTTATCCTGGCTACACCTTC
TRBD2	.	TRBV4-1	TRBJ2-3	CASSPSGGTDTQYF	TGCGCCAGCAGCCCTAGCGGGGGGACAGATACGCAGTATTTT
TRBD1	.	TRBV6-2/TRBV6-3	TRBJ1-2	CASSPPTGGHGYTF	TGTGCCAGCAGCCCGCCGACAGGGGGTCATGGCTACACCTTC
.	few	TRBV6-6	TRBJ2-1	CASMAHNEQFF	TGTGCCAGCATGGCCCACAATGAGCAGTTCTTC
TRBD2	.	TRBV7-2	TRBJ2-7	CASSLVSSGGNYEQYF	TGTGCCAGCAGCTTAGTGTCTAGCGGGGGGAACTACGAGCAGTACTTC
.	.	TRBV5-5	TRBJ1-4	CASSPGEGTTNEKLFF	TGTGCCAGCAGCCCTGGGGAGGGAACAACTAATGAAAAACTGTTTTTT
TRBD1	.	TRBV7-2	TRBJ1-5	CASSLGQGRSNQPQHF	TGTGCCAGCAGCTTAGGACAGGGACGTAGCAATCAGCCCCAGCATTTT
.	.	TRBV6-1	TRBJ1-6	CASSDQTYSPLHF	TGTGCCAGCAGTGACCAGACTTATTCACCCCTCCACTTT
.	.	TRBV28	TRBJ1-2	CASKSTRNYGYTF	TGTGCCAGCAAATCGACAAGGAACTATGGCTACACCTTC
.	.	TRBV6-2/TRBV6-3	TRBJ2-3	CASSYSAGTDTQYF	TGTGCCAGCAGTTACTCGGCAGGCACAGATACGCAGTATTTT
.	.	TRBV29-1	TRBJ1-2	CSVEVYSGNYGYTF	TGCAGCGTTGAAGTCTACAGCGGTAACTATGGCTACACCTTC
.	.	TRBV25-1	TRBJ2-7	CASRSGGLYEQYF	TGTGCCAGCAGGTCCGGGGGGCTCTACGAGCAGTACTTC
TRBD2	.	TRBV12-5	TRBJ2-1	CASGFTVLAGDVNEQFF	TGTGCTAGTGGTTTTACAGTTCTAGCGGGAGATGTCAATGAGCAGTTCTTC
TRBD1	.	TRBV19	TRBJ2-1	CASSIRGGSYNEQFF	TGTGCCAGTAGTATTCGAGGGGGCAGCTACAATGAGCAGTTCTTC
.	once	TRBV12-3/TRBV12-4	TRBJ1-2	CASSQVRNYGYTF	TGTGCCAGCAGCCAGGTCAGAAACTATGGCTACACCTTC
TRBD1	.	TRBV7-2	TRBJ1-6	CASSPGQIYNSPLHF	TGTGCCAGCAGCCCGGGACAGATATATAATTCACCCCTCCACTTT
TRBD2	.	TRBV2	TRBJ2-7	CASSDGAGDYEQYF	TGTGCCAGCAGTGATGGTGCGGGAGACTACGAGCAGTACTTC
.	.	TRBV6-5	TRBJ1-1	CASSTYQGNTEAFF	TGTGCCAGCAGTACTTATCAGGGTAACACTGAAGCTTTCTTT